This T cell receptor (beta chain) came from a study of blood T cell repertoires in COVID-19. The CDR3 covers 15 residues. Germline-derived CDR1 and CDR2 are MGHDK and SYGVNS. V gave up 3 bases and J gave up 3 bases; unmatched junction bases: 1. In the study's own analysis: The assay estimated nucleated cells by amplifying reference gene primers. The protocol was immunoSEQ multiplex PCR, while the TCRdb copy is restricted to in-frame clones and leaves out a portion. Clone size and the V and J calls come from that table; the DNA yielded D and trimming. The sample holds about 310,000 clones, over 75% seen once.

This clonotype was obtained from a man aged 25 to 45 who had recovered from COVID-19. The chain links TRBV25-1 to TRBJ2-2; the match to TRBD1 covers 10 bases. Sequencing was performed on PBMCs or T cells enriched from blood (not recorded which). The chain's CDR3 is CASSETGGDTGELFF. The CDR3 DNA reads as TGTGCCAGCAGTGAGACAGGGGGCGACACCGGGGAGCTGTTTTTT.